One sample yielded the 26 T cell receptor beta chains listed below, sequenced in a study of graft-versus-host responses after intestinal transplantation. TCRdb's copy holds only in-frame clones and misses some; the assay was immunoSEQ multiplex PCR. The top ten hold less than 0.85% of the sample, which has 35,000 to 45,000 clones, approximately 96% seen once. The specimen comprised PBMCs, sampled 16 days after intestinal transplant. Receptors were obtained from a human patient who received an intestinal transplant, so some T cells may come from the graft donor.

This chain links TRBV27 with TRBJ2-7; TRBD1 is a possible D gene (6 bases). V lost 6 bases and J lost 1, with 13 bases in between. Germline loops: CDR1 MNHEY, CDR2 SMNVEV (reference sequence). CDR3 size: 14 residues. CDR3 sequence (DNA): TGTGCCAGCAGCTCGCAGGGGAATTCCTACGAGCAGTACTTC. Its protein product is CASSSQGNSYEQYF.

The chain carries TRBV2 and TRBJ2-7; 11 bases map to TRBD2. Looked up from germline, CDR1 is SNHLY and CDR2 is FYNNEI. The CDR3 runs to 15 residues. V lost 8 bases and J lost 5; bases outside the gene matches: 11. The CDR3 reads CASRREPGLADEQYF. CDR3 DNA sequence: TGTGCCAGCCGTCGGGAACCGGGACTAGCGGACGAGCAGTACTTC.

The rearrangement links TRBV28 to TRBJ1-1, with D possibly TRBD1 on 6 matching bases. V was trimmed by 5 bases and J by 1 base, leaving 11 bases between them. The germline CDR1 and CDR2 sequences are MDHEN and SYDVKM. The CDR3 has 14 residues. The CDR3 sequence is CASSRRGGNTEAFF. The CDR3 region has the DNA TGTGCCAGCAGTCGCAGGGGCGGGAACACTGAAGCTTTCTTT. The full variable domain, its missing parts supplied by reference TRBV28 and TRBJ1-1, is DVKVTQSSRYLVKRTGEKVFLECVQDMDHENMFWYRQDPGLGLRLIYFSYDVKMKEKGDIPEGYSVSREKKERFSLILESASTNQTSMYLCASSRRGGNTEAFFGQGTRLTVV.

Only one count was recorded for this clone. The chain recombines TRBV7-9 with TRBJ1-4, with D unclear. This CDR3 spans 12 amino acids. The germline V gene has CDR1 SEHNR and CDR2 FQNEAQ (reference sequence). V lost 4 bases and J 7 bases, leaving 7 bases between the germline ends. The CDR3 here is CASSSSPEKLFF. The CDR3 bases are TGTGCCAGCAGCTCCTCTCCTGAAAAACTGTTTTTT.

CDR3 in amino acids: CASSLRQGAQDWGTNYGYTF. The CDR3 DNA is TGCGCCAGCAGCTTGCGGCAGGGGGCGCAAGATTGGGGAACTAACTATGGCTACACCTTC. The chain is built from TRBV5-1 and TRBJ1-2, with 8 bases fitting TRBD1. In germline, CDR1 is SGHRS, CDR2 YFSETQ. CDR3 length: 20 residues. J gave up 0 bases and V 1 base, and 17 bases lay outside the gene matches.

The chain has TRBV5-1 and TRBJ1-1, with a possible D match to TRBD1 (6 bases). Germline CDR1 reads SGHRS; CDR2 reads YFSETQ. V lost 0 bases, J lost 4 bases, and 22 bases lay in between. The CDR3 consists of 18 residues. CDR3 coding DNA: TGCGCCAGCAGCTTGGCCTTTCGCGACGGGGGCCGGGGCACTGAAGCTTTCTTT. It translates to CASSLAFRDGGRGTEAFF.

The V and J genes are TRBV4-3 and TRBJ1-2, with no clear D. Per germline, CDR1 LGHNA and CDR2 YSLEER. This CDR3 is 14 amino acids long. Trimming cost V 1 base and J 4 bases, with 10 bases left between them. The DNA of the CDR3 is TGCGCCAGCAGCCAAGGGGTAGAACTCTATGGCTACACCTTC. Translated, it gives CASSQGVELYGYTF.

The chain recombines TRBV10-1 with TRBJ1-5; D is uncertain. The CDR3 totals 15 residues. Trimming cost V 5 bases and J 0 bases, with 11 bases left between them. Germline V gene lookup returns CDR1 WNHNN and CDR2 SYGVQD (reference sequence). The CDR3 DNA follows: TGCGCCAGCAGTCGCGGGAAGGGTAGCAATCAGCCCCAGCATTTT. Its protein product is CASSRGKGSNQPQHF.

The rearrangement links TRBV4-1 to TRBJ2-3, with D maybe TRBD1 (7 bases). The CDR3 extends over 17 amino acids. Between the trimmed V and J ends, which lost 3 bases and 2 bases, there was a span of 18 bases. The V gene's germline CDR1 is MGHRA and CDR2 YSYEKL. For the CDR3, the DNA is TGCGCCAGCAGCCATTACTCGGGGGACAGAATCACAGATACGCAGTATTTT. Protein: CASSHYSGDRITDTQYF.

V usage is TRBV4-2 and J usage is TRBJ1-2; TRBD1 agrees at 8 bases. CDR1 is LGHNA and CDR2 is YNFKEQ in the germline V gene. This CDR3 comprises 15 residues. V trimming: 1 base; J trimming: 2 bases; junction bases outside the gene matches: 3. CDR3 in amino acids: CASSQGGQGNYGYTF. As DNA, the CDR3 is TGTGCCAGCAGCCAAGGTGGACAGGGAAACTATGGCTACACCTTC.

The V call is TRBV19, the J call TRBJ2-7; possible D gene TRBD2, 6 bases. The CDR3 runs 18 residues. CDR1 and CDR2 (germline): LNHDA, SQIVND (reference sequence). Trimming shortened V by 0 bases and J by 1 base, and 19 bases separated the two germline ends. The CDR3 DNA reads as TGTGCCAGTAGTATAGAAGGGTCGGGGGTATTGGGTTCCTACGAGCAGTACTTC. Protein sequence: CASSIEGSGVLGSYEQYF.

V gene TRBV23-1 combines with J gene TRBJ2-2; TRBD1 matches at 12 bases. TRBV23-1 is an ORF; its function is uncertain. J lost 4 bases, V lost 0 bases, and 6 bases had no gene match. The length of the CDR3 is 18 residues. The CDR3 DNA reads TGCGCCAGCAGTCAATCCGGGACAGGGGGCTTGGGCACCGGGGAGCTGTTTTTT. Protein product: CASSQSGTGGLGTGELFF.

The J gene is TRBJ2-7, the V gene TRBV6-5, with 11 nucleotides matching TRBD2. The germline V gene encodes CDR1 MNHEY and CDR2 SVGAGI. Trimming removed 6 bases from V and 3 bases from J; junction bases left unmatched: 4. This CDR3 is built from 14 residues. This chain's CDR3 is CASSYGLAGYEQYF. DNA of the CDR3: TGTGCCAGCAGCTATGGACTAGCGGGCTACGAGCAGTACTTC.

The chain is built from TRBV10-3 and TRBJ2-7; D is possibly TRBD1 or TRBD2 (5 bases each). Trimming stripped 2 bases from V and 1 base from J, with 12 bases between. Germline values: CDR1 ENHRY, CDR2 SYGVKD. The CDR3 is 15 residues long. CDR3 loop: CAISEEAAGSYEQYF. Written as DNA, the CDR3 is TGTGCCATCAGTGAGGAAGCGGCAGGGTCCTACGAGCAGTACTTC.

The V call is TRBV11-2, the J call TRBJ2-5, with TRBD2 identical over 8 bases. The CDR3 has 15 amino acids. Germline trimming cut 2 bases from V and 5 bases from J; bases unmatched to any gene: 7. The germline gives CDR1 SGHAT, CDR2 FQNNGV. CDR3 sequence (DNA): TGTGCCAGCAGCTTACTGACCAGCGGGAGTGAGACCCAGTACTTC. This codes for CASSLLTSGSETQYF.

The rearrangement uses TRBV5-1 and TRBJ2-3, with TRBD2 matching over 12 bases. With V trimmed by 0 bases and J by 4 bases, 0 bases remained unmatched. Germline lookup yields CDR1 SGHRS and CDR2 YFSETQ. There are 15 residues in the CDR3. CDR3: CASSLGLAGADTQYF. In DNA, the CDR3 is TGCGCCAGCAGCTTGGGACTAGCGGGAGCAGATACGCAGTATTTT.

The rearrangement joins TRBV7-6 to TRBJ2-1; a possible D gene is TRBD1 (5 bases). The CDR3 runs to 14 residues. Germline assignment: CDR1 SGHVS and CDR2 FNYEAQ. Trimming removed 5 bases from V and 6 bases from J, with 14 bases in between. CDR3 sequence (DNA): TGTGCCAGCAGCCCAGGGTCGGGCAGCAATGAGCAGTTCTTC. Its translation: CASSPGSGSNEQFF.

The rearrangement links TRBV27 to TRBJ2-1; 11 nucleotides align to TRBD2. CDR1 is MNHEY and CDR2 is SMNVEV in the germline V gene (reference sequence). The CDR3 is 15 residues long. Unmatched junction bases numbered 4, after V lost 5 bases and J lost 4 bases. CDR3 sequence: CASSPGTSGYNEQFF. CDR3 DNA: TGTGCCAGCAGTCCCGGGACTAGCGGTTACAATGAGCAGTTCTTC.

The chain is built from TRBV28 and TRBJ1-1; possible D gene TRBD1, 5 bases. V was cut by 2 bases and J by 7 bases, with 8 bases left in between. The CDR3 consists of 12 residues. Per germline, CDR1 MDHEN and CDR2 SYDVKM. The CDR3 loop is CASSLPGSEAFF. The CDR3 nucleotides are TGTGCCAGCAGTTTACCAGGGAGTGAAGCTTTCTTT.

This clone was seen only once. The CDR3 here is CASSSRGLAGLWYNEQFF. The CDR3 bases are TGTGCCAGCAGCTCCCGGGGACTAGCGGGTTTGTGGTACAATGAGCAGTTCTTC. The V gene is TRBV11-1, the J gene TRBJ2-1; 12 bases match TRBD2. The CDR3 is made up of 18 amino acids. Per germline, CDR1 SGHAT and CDR2 FQDESV (reference sequence). The V and J ends lost 4 bases and 4 bases, in that order; junction bases with no gene match: 11.

This CDR3 is CASLDRVSYEQYF. CDR3 DNA: TGTGCCAGCCTCGACAGGGTTTCCTACGAGCAGTACTTC. V usage is TRBV27 and J usage is TRBJ2-7, with 7 bases aligning to TRBD1. This CDR3 has 13 amino acids. J lost 1 base, V lost 8 bases, and 5 bases had no gene match. CDR1 and CDR2 (germline): MNHEY, SMNVEV (reference sequence).

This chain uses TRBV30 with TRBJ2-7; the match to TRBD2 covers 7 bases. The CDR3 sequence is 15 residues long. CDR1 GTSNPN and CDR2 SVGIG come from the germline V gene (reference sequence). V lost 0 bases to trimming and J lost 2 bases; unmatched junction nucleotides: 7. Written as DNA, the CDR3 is TGTGCCTGGAGTGTCGACGGGAGGAGGGCCTACGAGCAGTACTTC. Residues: CAWSVDGRRAYEQYF.

The CDR3 spells CASSLVYRGDDGYTF. The CDR3 DNA follows: TGTGCCAGCAGCTTAGTGTACAGGGGAGACGATGGCTACACCTTC. The chain carries TRBV7-8 and TRBJ1-2, with 7 bases matching TRBD1. CDR1 SGHVS and CDR2 FQNEAQ come from the germline V gene. There are 15 residues in the CDR3. V lost 1 base to trimming and J lost 6 bases; unmatched junction nucleotides: 8.

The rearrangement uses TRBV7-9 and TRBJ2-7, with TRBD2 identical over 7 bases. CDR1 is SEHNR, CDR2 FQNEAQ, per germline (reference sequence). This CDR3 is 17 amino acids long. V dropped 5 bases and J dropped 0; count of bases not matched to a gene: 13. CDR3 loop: CASSTPGTGRTSYEQYF. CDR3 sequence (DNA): TGTGCCAGCAGCACCCCAGGTACCGGGAGGACCTCCTACGAGCAGTACTTC.

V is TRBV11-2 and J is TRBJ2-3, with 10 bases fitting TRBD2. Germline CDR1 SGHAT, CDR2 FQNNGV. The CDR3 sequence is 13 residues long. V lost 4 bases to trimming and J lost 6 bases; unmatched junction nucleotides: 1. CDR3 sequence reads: CASSSLAGDTQYF. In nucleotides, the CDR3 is TGTGCCAGCAGCTCACTAGCGGGGGATACGCAGTATTTT.

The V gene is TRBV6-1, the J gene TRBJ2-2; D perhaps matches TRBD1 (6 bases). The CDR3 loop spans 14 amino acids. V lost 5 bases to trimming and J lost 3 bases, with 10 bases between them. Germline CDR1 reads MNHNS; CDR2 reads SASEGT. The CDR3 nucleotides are TGTGCCAGCAGTTTCGGACAGCACACCGGGGAGCTGTTTTTT. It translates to CASSFGQHTGELFF.